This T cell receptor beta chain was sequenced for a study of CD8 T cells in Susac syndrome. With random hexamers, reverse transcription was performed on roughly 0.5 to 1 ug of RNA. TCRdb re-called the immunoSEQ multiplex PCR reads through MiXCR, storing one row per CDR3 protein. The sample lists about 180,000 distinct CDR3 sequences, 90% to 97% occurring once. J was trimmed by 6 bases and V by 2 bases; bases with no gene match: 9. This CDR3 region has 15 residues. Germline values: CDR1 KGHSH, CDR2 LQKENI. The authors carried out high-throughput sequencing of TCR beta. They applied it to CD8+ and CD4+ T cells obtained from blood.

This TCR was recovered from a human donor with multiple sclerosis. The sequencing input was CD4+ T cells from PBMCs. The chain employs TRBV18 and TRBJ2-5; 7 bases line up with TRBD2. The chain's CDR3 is CASSPGRLAFKTQYF. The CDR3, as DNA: TGTGCCAGCTCACCAGGTCGACTAGCCTTTAAGACCCAGTACTTC.